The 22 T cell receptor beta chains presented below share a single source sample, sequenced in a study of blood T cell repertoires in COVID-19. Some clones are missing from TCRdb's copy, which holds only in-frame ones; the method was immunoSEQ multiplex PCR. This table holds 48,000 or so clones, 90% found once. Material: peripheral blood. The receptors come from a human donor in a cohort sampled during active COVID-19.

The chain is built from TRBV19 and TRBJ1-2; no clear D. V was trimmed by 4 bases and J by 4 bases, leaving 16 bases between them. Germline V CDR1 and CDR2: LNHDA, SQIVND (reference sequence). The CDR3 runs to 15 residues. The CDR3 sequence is CASSTIAPLTYGYTF. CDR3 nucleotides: TGTGCCAGTAGTACCATAGCCCCACTTACCTATGGCTACACCTTC.

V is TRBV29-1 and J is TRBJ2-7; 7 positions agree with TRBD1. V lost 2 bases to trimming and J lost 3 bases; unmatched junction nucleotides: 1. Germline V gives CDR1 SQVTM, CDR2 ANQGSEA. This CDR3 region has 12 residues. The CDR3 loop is CSVERDSYEQYF. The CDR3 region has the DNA TGCAGCGTTGAAAGGGACAGCTACGAGCAGTACTTC.

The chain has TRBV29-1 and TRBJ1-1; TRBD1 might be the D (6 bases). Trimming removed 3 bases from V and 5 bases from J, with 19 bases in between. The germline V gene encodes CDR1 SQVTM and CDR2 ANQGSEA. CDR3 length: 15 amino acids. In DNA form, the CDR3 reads TGCAGCGTTGACACTGTTTTTAGGGGGAGAACTGAAGCTTTCTTT. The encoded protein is CSVDTVFRGRTEAFF.

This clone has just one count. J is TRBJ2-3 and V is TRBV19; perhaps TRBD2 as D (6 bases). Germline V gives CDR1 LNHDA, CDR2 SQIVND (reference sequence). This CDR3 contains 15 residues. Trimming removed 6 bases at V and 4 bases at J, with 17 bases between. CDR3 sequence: CASRLGRWGADTQYF. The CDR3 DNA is TGTGCCAGTAGACTAGGGAGGTGGGGAGCAGATACGCAGTATTTT.

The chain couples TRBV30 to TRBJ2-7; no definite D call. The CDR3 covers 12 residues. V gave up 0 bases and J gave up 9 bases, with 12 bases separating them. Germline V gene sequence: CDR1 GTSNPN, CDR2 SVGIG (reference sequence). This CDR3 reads CAWSVPGRRQYF. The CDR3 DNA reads TGTGCCTGGAGTGTACCCGGTAGGAGGCAGTACTTC. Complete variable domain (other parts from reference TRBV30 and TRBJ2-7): SQTIHQWPATLVQPVGSPLSLECTVEGTSNPNLYWYRQAAGRGLQLLFYSVGIGQISSEVPQNLSASRPQDRQFILSSKKLLLSDSGFYLCAWSVPGRRQYFGPGTRLTVT.

This CDR3 reads CASTGGGGKYGYTF. For the CDR3, the DNA is TGTGCCAGCACGGGAGGGGGCGGAAAATATGGCTACACCTTC. The chain combines TRBV6-5 with TRBJ1-2, with TRBD1 matching 7 bases. V trimming: 7 bases; J trimming: 5 bases; junction bases outside the gene matches: 10. Germline loops: CDR1 MNHEY, CDR2 SVGAGI. The CDR3 has 14 residues.

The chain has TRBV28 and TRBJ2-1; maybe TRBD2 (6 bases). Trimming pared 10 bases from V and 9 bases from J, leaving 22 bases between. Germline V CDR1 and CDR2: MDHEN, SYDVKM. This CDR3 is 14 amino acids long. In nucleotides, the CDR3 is TGTGCCACGACCCCGGGCGGGAAAATGGGTGAGCAGTTCTTC. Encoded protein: CATTPGGKMGEQFF.

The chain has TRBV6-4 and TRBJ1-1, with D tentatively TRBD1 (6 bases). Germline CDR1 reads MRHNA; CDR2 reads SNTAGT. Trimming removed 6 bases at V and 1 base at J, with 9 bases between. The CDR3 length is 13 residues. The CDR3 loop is CASRETGNTEAFF. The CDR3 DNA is TGTGCCAGCAGGGAGACAGGGAACACTGAAGCTTTCTTT.

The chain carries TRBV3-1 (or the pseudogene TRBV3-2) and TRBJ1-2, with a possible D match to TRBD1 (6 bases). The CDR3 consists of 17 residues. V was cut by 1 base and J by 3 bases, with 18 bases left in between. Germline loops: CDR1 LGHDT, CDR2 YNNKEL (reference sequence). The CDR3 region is CASSQGWDTGSDYGYTF. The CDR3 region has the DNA TGTGCCAGCAGCCAAGGATGGGACACCGGGTCGGACTATGGCTACACCTTC.

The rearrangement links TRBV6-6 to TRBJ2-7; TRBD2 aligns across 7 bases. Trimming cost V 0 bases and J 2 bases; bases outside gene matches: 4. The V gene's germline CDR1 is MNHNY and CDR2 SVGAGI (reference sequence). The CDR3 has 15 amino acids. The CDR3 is CASSYSRGEAYEQYF. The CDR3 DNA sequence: TGTGCCAGCAGTTACTCACGGGGGGAAGCCTACGAGCAGTACTTC.

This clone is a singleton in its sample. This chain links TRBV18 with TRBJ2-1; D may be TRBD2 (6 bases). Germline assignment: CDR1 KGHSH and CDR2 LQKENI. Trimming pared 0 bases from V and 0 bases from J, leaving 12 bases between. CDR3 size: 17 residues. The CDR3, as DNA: TGTGCCAGCTCACCACCGTTGCGGGGCCTCTCCTACAATGAGCAGTTCTTC. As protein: CASSPPLRGLSYNEQFF.

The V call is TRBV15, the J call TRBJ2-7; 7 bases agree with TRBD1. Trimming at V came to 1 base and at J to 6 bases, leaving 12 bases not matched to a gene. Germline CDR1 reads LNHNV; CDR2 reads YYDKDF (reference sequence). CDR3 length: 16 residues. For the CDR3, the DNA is TGTGCCACCAGCAGAGCTGTGGGGGACAGTTTTGGCGAGCAGTACTTC. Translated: CATSRAVGDSFGEQYF.

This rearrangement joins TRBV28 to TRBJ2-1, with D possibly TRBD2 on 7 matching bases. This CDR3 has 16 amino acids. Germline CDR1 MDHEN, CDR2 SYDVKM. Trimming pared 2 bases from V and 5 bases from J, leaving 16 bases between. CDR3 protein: CASSLGGASGNNEQFF. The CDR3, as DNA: TGTGCCAGCAGTTTAGGGGGGGCTAGCGGAAACAATGAGCAGTTCTTC.

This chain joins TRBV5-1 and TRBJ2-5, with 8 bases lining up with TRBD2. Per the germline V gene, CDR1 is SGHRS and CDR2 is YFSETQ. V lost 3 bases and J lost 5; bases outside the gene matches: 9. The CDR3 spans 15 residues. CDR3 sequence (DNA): TGCGCCAGCAGCTCTTCCACGGGGGGGGGCGAGACCCAGTACTTC. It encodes CASSSSTGGGETQYF.

The CDR3 bases are TGTGCCAGCAGCATCGAGGTAGGGGGCAATCAGCCCCAGCATTTT. This codes for CASSIEVGGNQPQHF. The V and J genes are TRBV11-2 and TRBJ1-5; weak D call: TRBD1 (5 bases). V lost 5 bases, J lost 2 bases, and 13 bases lay in between. The CDR3 spans 15 residues. Germline V gene sequence: CDR1 SGHAT, CDR2 FQNNGV.

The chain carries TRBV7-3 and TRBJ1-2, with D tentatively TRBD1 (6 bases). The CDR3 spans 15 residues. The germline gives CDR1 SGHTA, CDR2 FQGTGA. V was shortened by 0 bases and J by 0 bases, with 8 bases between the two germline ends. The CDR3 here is CASSLTGQTNYGYTF. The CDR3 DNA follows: TGTGCCAGCAGCTTAACGGGACAAACTAACTATGGCTACACCTTC.

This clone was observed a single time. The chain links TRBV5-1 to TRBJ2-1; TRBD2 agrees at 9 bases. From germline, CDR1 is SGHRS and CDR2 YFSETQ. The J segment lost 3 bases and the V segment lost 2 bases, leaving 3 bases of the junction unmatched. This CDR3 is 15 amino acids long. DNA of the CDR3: TGCGCCAGCAGCTTTTCGACTAGCGGCTACAATGAGCAGTTCTTC. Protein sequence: CASSFSTSGYNEQFF.

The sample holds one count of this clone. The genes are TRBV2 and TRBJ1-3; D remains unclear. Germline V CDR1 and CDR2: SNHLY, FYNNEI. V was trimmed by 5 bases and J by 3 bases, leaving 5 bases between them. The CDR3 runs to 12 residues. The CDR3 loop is CASSSLGNTIYF. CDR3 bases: TGTGCCAGCAGTTCCCTTGGAAACACCATATATTTT.

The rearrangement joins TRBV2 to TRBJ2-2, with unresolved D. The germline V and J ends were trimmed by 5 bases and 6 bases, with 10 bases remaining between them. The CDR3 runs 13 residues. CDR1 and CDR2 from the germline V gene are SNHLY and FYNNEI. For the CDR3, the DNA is TGTGCCAGCAGTACCGTTAGTGCCGGGGAGCTGTTTTTT. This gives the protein CASSTVSAGELFF.

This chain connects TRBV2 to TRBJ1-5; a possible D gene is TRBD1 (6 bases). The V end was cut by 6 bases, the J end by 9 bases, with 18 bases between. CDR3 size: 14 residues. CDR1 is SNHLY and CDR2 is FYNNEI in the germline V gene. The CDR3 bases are TGTGCCAGCAGCTTGGACAGCTCAATCACGCCCCAGCATTTT. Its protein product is CASSLDSSITPQHF.

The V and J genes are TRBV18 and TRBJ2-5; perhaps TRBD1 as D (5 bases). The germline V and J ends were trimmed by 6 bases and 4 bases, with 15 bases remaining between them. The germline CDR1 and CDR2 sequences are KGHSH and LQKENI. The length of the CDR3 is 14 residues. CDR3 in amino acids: CASSPIPGSETQYF. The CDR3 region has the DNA TGTGCCAGCTCTCCGATTCCAGGGTCAGAGACCCAGTACTTC.

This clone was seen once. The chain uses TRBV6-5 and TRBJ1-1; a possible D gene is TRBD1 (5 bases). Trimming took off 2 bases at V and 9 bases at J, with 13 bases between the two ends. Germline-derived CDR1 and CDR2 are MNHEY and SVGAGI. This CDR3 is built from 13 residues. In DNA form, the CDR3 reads TGTGCCAGCAGTTACGGGCAGGGAATGCAAGCTTTCTTT. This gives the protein CASSYGQGMQAFF.